This T cell receptor (beta chain) stems from a study of T cell responses to AZD1222 COVID-19 vaccine. The CDR3 covers 15 residues. After removal of 4 bases from V and 7 bases from J, the junction contained 8 bases not matched to a gene. Germline V CDR1 and CDR2: SGHNT, YENEEA. Of note for this clone: Its antigen is still unknown.

Study-wide findings and caveats: Baseline seropositives among AZD1222 recipients totaled only five to seven.

Sequencing was performed with immunoSEQ multiplex PCR; in TCRdb, only in-frame clones are kept and a portion is missing. The sample holds roughly 120,000 clones, approximately 92% seen once. The TCR was taken from an adult in good health. The V call is TRBV11-3, the J call TRBJ2-1; TRBD2 agrees at 9 bases. Sequenced material: peripheral blood, taken on day 0 of AZD1222 vaccination. The CDR3 coding sequence is TGTGCCAGCAGCTCAGGGACTAGCTGGGGAAATGAGCAGTTCTTC. Its protein product is CASSSGTSWGNEQFF. Full variable domain (rest looked up from reference TRBV11-3 and TRBJ2-1): EAGVVQSPRYKIIEKKQPVAFWCNPISGHNTLYWYLQNLGQGPELLIRYENEEAVDDSQLPKDRFSAERLKGVDSTLKIQPAELGDSAVYLCASSSGTSWGNEQFFGPGTRLTVL.